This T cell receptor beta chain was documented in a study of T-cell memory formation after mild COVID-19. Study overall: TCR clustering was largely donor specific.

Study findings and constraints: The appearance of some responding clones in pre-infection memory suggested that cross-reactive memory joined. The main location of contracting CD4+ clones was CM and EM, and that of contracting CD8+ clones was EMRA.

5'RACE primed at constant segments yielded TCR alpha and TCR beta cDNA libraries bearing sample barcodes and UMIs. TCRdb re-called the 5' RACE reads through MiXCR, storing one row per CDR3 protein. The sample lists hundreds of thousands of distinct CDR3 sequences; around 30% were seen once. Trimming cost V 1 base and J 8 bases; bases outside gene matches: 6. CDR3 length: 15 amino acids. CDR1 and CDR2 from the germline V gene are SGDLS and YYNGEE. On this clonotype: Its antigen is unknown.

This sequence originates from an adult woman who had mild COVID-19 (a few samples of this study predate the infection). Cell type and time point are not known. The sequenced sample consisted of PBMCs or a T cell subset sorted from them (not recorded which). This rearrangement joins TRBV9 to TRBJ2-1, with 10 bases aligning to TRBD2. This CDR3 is CASSVSSGRGDEQFF. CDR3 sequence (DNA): TGTGCCAGCAGCGTATCTAGCGGGAGAGGCGATGAGCAGTTCTTC.